Listed below are T cell receptor beta chains from one sample, sequenced in a study of blood T cell repertoires in COVID-19. Clones were read by immunoSEQ multiplex PCR, and TCRdb kept only the in-frame ones, dropping some. Of roughly 190,000 clones in the sample, around four fifths were seen once. Sequences were obtained from peripheral blood. Receptors were obtained from a human donor in a cohort sampled during active COVID-19. Each CDR3 is given with its conserved first and last residue. The order of the fields is clone size, D gene, J gene, V gene, CDR3 protein, CDR3 DNA. The D gene is left open where the match is weak. Not every row has a clone size; where given, it reads once, few, many or a size class.

once TRBD2 TRBJ2-1 TRBV10-3 CAISEGASGGPHNEQFF TGTGCCATCAGTGAGGGGGCTAGCGGGGGGCCTCACAATGAGCAGTTCTTC
NA NA TRBJ2-7 TRBV7-2 CASSQGPSLEQYF TGTGCCAGCAGCCAGGGGCCCTCCCTCGAGCAGTACTTC
few NA TRBJ1-5 TRBV2 CASSESGSNQPQHF TGTGCCAGCAGTGAATCAGGGAGCAATCAGCCCCAGCATTTT
once TRBD2 TRBJ2-7 TRBV3-1/TRBV3-2 CASSQVFLAGVSPYEQYF TGTGCCAGCAGCCAAGTTTTCCTAGCGGGAGTATCCCCCTACGAGCAGTACTTC
NA NA TRBJ1-2 TRBV5-8 CASTQPPGDYGYTF TGTGCCAGCACCCAACCGCCGGGGGACTATGGCTACACCTTC
NA NA TRBJ2-7 TRBV2 CASSTEAPPEQYF TGTGCCAGCAGCACCGAAGCCCCTCCCGAGCAGTACTTC
NA NA TRBJ2-4 TRBV4-2 CASSQERYGDIQYF TGTGCCAGCAGCCAAGAGCGGTACGGAGACATTCAGTACTTC
NA NA TRBJ2-1 TRBV3-1/TRBV3-2 CASSQELYEQFF TGTGCCAGCAGCCAAGAACTATATGAGCAGTTCTTC
NA TRBD2 TRBJ2-7 TRBV27 CASSASGIVPSEQYF TGTGCCAGCAGTGCTAGCGGAATCGTTCCAAGCGAGCAGTACTTC
NA TRBD2 TRBJ2-3 TRBV5-1 CASSQRGWFADTQYF TGCGCCAGCAGCCAGCGGGGGTGGTTCGCAGATACGCAGTATTTT
NA TRBD1 TRBJ2-3 TRBV4-2 CASSQVPGQGVDTQYF TGTGCCAGCAGCCAAGTTCCGGGACAGGGTGTAGATACGCAGTATTTT
few NA TRBJ1-2 TRBV7-9 CASSLGAGDYGYTF TGTGCCAGCAGCTTAGGAGCAGGTGACTATGGCTACACCTTC
few TRBD1 TRBJ1-3 TRBV4-1 CASSSPLRDRRRHTIYF TGCGCCAGCAGCTCCCCCCTCCGGGACAGGCGTAGGCACACCATATATTTT
once TRBD1 TRBJ2-1 TRBV7-6 CASSSGGHNEQFF TGTGCCAGCAGCTCAGGGGGTCACAATGAGCAGTTCTTC
NA TRBD2 TRBJ2-2 TRBV7-9 CASSLRGWNTGELFF TGTGCCAGCAGCTTGCGGGGGTGGAACACCGGGGAGCTGTTTTTT
NA TRBD1 TRBJ1-2 TRBV29-1 CSVGDSPSGYTF TGCAGCGTTGGGGACAGCCCTAGTGGCTACACCTTC